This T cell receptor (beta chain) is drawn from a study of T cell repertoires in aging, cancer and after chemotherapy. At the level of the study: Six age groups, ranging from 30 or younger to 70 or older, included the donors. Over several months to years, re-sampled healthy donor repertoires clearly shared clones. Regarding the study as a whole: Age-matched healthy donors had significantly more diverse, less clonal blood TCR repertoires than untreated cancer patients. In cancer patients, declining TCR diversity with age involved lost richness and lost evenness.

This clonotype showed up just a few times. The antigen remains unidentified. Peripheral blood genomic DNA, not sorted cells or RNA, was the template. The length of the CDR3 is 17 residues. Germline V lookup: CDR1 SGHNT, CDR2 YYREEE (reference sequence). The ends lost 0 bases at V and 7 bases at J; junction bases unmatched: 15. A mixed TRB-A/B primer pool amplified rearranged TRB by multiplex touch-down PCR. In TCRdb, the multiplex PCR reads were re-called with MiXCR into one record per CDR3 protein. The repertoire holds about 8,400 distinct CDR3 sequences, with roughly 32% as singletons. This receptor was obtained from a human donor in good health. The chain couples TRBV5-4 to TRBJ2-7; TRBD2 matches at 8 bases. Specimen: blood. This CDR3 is CASSLGPRISGVGEQYF. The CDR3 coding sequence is TGTGCCAGCAGCTTGGGGCCCCGGATTAGCGGGGTCGGGGAGCAGTACTTC.